These 17 T cell receptor beta chains were all obtained from the same sample, sequenced in a study of shared clonotypes between healthy human individuals. Naive CD8 cells were CD45RO-negative, positively selected for CCR7, excluding terminally differentiated effector memory CD45RA+ cells. TCRdb keeps only in-frame clones here, not all; method: immunoSEQ multiplex PCR. Here the sample spans over 750,000 clones, around 96% being singletons. The sample taken for sequencing was naive CD8+ T cells sorted from blood. The receptors were gathered from a man between 25 and 39 years old in good health.

The chain combines TRBV9 with TRBJ2-1; D remains ambiguous. Deletions cut 0 bases from V and 10 bases from J, with 14 bases between. CDR3 length: 14 amino acids. Germline V gene lookup returns CDR1 SGDLS and CDR2 YYNGEE. The CDR3 DNA sequence: TGTGCCAGCAGCGTAGTTCCCGGATTTTACGAGCAGTTCTTC. Its protein product is CASSVVPGFYEQFF.

The chain joins TRBV10-2 to TRBJ2-3; 7 bases agree with TRBD2. This CDR3 contains 15 residues. Losses at the gene ends were 2 bases for V and 5 bases for J; bases not matched to a gene: 7. Germline lookup yields CDR1 WSHSY and CDR2 SAAADI. The CDR3 loop is CASSEGGGPGDTQYF. CDR3 nucleotides: TGCGCCAGCAGTGAGGGGGGAGGGCCTGGAGATACGCAGTATTTT.

In nucleotides, the CDR3 is TGTGCCAGCAGCAACCATCAGGACAGCACAGATACGCAGTATTTT. Its protein product is CASSNHQDSTDTQYF. This chain joins TRBV21-1 and TRBJ2-3. TRBV21-1 has pseudogene status. The CDR3 is 15 residues long.

The CDR3 reads CASSPDSEFSSYNEQFF. In nucleotides, the CDR3 is TGTGCCAGCAGTCCGGACAGTGAATTTAGCTCCTACAATGAGCAGTTCTTC. The chain carries TRBV28 and TRBJ2-1; a possible D gene is TRBD1 (6 bases). The V end lost 5 bases, the J end lost 0 bases, and 17 bases lay between the germline ends. This CDR3 is built from 17 residues. Germline values: CDR1 MDHEN, CDR2 SYDVKM.

The CDR3 reads CASSQFHGSEQFF. DNA of the CDR3: TGTGCCAGCAGCCAATTTCACGGGAGTGAGCAGTTCTTC. V usage is TRBV14 and J usage is TRBJ2-1, with D maybe TRBD2 (6 bases). Trimming took off 2 bases at V and 9 bases at J, with 11 bases between the two ends. This CDR3 has 13 residues. Germline values: CDR1 SGHDN, CDR2 FVKESK.

CDR3 residues: CASSYPDRGSYNEQFF. The CDR3 nucleotides read TGTGCCAGCAGTTATCCCGACAGGGGATCCTACAATGAGCAGTTCTTC. The chain carries TRBV7-8 and TRBJ2-1; TRBD1 aligns across 8 bases. J was trimmed by 1 base and V by 6 bases; bases with no gene match: 8. The CDR3 runs to 16 residues. CDR1 and CDR2 (germline): SGHVS, FQNEAQ.

The genes are TRBV28 and TRBJ1-1; a possible D gene is TRBD1 (5 bases). The CDR3 consists of 15 residues. The germline CDR1 and CDR2 sequences are MDHEN and SYDVKM. Trimming removed 3 bases at V and 0 bases at J, with 11 bases between. The CDR3 region is CASSFRGVMNTEAFF. DNA of the CDR3: TGTGCCAGCAGTTTCCGAGGGGTCATGAACACTGAAGCTTTCTTT.

The chain employs TRBV19 and TRBJ2-7; D gene unclear. Germline V gene data show CDR1 as LNHDA and CDR2 as SQIVND (reference sequence). The CDR3 consists of 16 residues. The V end lost 0 bases, the J end lost 4 bases, and 16 bases lay between the germline ends. In DNA form, the CDR3 reads TGTGCCAGTAGTATAGAAGCGTCCGGCGAGGTGTACGAGCAGTACTTC. It specifies CASSIEASGEVYEQYF.

The V and J genes are TRBV15 and TRBJ2-7, with D uncertain. With 1 base removed from V and 2 bases from J, the gap between germline ends came to 3 bases. CDR1 LNHNV and CDR2 YYDKDF come from the germline V gene (reference sequence). The CDR3 contains 12 residues. DNA for the CDR3: TGTGCCACCAGCAGAGGAACCTACGAGCAGTACTTC. Protein product: CATSRGTYEQYF.

The V gene is TRBV11-2, the J gene TRBJ2-3, with TRBD1 matching over 10 bases. V shed 6 bases and J 0 bases; nucleotides not matched to a gene: 3. The CDR3 length is 15 residues. Germline V CDR1 and CDR2: SGHAT, FQNNGV. CDR3 nucleotides: TGTGCCAGCAGTCGGACAGGGGGTAGCACAGATACGCAGTATTTT. Translation: CASSRTGGSTDTQYF.

The chain joins TRBV11-2 to TRBJ2-5; D possibly corresponds to TRBD2 (6 bases). V lost 1 base to trimming and J lost 2 bases, with 14 bases between them. Germline CDR1 SGHAT, CDR2 FQNNGV. This CDR3 contains 16 residues. CDR3 loop: CASSLVVGGPQETQYF. As DNA, the CDR3 is TGTGCCAGCAGCTTAGTGGTGGGAGGACCGCAAGAGACCCAGTACTTC.

The chain uses TRBV19 and TRBJ2-2, with a tentative D call TRBD2 (5 bases). Trimming removed 7 bases from V and 2 bases from J, with 14 bases in between. The CDR3 has 15 amino acids. From germline, CDR1 is LNHDA and CDR2 SQIVND (reference sequence). The CDR3 spells CASKVSDYNTGELFF. The CDR3 nucleotides are TGTGCCAGTAAAGTTAGTGACTATAACACCGGGGAGCTGTTTTTT.

The V call is TRBV19, the J call TRBJ1-3, with D hard to call. V was pared by 1 base and J by 4 bases, with 2 bases between. CDR3 length: 12 amino acids. Germline V CDR1 and CDR2: LNHDA, SQIVND (reference sequence). CDR3 nucleotides: TGTGCCAGTAGTATAGCCGGAAACACCATATATTTT. Translating gives CASSIAGNTIYF.

This chain connects TRBV20-1 to TRBJ2-2, with no clear D. V lost 1 base and J lost 4, with 1 base in between. The CDR3 runs 11 residues. CDR1 is DFQATT, CDR2 SNEGSKA, per germline (reference sequence). Here the CDR3 DNA reads TGCAGTGCTAGAGTCACCGGGGAGCTGTTTTTT. Translation: CSARVTGELFF.

The J gene is TRBJ2-1, the V gene TRBV29-1; 14 bases align to TRBD2. This CDR3 region has 16 residues. The V gene's germline CDR1 is SQVTM and CDR2 ANQGSEA. Trimming removed 5 bases from V and 4 bases from J; junction bases left unmatched: 7. CDR3 nucleotide sequence: TGCAGCGTTTACCCGACTAGCGGGAGGGAATACAATGAGCAGTTCTTC. This codes for CSVYPTSGREYNEQFF.

A note on this clone: The same CDR3 arises from other DNA sequences in this sample as well. This chain links TRBV4-3 with TRBJ2-7, with D possibly TRBD1 on 6 matching bases. CDR1 and CDR2 from the germline V gene are LGHNA and YSLEER. V was clipped by 1 base and J by 3 bases, with 10 bases between them. The CDR3 consists of 14 residues. The CDR3 sequence is CASSQVGRGYEQYF. In DNA, the CDR3 is TGCGCCAGCAGCCAAGTCGGCAGGGGCTACGAGCAGTACTTC.

CDR3 region: CASNLYGSGGDGYTF. CDR3 bases: TGCGCCAGCAACCTTTACGGTTCAGGGGGCGATGGCTACACCTTC. J is TRBJ1-2 and V is TRBV5-1; 8 bases are a match to TRBD1. Unmatched junction bases numbered 13, after V lost 6 bases and J lost 6 bases. This CDR3 is built from 15 residues. The germline gives CDR1 SGHRS, CDR2 YFSETQ.